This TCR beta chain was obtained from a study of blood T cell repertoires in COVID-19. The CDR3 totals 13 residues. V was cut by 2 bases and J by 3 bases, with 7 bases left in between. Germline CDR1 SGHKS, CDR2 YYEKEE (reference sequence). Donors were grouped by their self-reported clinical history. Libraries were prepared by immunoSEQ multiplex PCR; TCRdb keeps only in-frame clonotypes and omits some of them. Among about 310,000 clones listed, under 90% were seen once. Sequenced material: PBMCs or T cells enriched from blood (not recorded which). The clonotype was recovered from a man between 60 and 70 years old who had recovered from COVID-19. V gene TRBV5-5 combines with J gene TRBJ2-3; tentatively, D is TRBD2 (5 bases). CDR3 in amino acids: CASSFPGTDTQYF. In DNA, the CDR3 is TGTGCCAGCAGCTTTCCGGGAACAGATACGCAGTATTTT.